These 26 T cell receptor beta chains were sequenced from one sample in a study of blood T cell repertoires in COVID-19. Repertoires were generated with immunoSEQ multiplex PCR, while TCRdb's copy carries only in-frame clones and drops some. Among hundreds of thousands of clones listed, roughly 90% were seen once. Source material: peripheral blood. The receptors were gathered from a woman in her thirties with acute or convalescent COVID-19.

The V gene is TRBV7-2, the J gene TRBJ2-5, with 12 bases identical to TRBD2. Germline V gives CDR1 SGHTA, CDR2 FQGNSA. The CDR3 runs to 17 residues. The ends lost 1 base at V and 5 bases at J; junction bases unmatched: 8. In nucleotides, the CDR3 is TGTGCCAGCAGCTTAGGTCTAGCGGGGGGGCCGTTCGAGACCCAGTACTTC. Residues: CASSLGLAGGPFETQYF.

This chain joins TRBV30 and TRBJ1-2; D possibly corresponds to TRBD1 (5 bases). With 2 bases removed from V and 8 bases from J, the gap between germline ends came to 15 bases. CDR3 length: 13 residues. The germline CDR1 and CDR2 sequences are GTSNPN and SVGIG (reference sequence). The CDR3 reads CAWSQGSNSGYTF. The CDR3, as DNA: TGTGCCTGGAGTCAGGGCAGTAACTCCGGCTACACCTTC. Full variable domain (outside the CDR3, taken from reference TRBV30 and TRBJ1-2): SQTIHQWPATLVQPVGSPLSLECTVEGTSNPNLYWYRQAAGRGLQLLFYSVGIGQISSEVPQNLSASRPQDRQFILSSKKLLLSDSGFYLCAWSQGSNSGYTFGSGTRLTVV.

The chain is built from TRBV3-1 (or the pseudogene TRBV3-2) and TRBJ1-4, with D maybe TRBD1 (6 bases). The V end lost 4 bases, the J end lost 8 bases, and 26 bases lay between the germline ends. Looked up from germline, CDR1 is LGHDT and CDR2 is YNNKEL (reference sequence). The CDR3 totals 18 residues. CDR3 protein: CASSPSKWGGRFPEKLFF. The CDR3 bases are TGTGCCAGCAGCCCCAGTAAGTGGGGGGGGCGATTTCCCGAAAAACTGTTTTTT.

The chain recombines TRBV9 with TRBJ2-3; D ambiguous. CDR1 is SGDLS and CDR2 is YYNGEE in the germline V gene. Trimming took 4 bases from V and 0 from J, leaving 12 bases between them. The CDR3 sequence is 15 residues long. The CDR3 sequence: CASSLSLGSTDTQYF. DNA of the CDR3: TGTGCCAGCAGCTTATCCCTAGGCAGCACAGATACGCAGTATTTT.

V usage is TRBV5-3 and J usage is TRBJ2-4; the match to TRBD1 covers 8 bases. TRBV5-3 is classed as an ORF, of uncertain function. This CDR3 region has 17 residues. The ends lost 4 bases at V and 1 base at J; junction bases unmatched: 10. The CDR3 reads CARSADRVLGAKNIQYF. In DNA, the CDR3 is TGTGCCAGAAGCGCGGACAGGGTGTTGGGGGCCAAAAACATTCAGTACTTC.

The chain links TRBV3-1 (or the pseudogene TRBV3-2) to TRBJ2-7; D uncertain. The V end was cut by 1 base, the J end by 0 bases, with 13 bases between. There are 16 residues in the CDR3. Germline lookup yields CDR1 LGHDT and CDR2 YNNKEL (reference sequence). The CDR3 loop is CASSQGYPGDSYEQYF. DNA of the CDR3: TGTGCCAGCAGCCAAGGTTATCCAGGCGACTCCTACGAGCAGTACTTC.

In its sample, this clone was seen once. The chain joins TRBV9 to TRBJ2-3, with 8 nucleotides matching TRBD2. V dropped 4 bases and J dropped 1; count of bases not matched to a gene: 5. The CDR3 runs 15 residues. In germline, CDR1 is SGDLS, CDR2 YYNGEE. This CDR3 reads CASSSSGGRTDTQYF. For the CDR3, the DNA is TGTGCCAGCAGCAGCAGCGGGGGTCGCACAGATACGCAGTATTTT.

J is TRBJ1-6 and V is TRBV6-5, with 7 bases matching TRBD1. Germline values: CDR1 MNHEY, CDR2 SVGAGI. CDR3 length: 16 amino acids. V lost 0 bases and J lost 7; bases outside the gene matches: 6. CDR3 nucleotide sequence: TGTGCCAGCAGTTACTCGACAGGGTCGCGAAATTCACCCCTCCACTTT. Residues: CASSYSTGSRNSPLHF.

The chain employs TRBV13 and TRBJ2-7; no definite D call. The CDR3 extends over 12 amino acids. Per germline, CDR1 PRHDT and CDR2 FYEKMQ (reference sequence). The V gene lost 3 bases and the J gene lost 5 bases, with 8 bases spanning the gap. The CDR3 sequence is CASSFGGNEQYF. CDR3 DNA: TGTGCCAGCAGCTTCGGCGGTAACGAGCAGTACTTC.

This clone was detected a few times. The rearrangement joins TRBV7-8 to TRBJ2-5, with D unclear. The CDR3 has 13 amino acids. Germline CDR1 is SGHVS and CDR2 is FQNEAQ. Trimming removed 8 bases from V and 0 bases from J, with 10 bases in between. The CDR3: CASVTANQETQYF. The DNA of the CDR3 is TGTGCCAGCGTAACAGCTAACCAAGAGACCCAGTACTTC.

The CDR3 spells CASSLSGTGTYEQYF. The DNA of the CDR3 is TGTGCCAGCAGCCTCTCGGGGACAGGGACCTACGAGCAGTACTTC. The chain joins TRBV7-8 to TRBJ2-7, with 9 bases matching TRBD1. The CDR3 sequence is 15 residues long. Trimming at V came to 5 bases and at J to 2 bases, leaving 7 bases not matched to a gene. Germline V gene sequence: CDR1 SGHVS, CDR2 FQNEAQ.

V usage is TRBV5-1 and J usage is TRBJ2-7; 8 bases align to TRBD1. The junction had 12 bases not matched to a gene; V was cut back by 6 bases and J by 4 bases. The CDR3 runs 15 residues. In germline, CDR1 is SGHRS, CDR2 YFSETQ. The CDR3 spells CASTQESTGVYEQYF. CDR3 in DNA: TGCGCCAGCACCCAGGAGTCGACAGGGGTATACGAGCAGTACTTC.

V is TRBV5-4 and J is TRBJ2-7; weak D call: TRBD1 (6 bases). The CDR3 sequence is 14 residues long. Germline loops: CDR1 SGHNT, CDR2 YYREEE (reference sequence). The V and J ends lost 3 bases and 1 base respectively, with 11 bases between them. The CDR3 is CASSSGTSSYEQYF. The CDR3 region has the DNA TGTGCCAGCAGCTCCGGGACATCTTCCTACGAGCAGTACTTC.

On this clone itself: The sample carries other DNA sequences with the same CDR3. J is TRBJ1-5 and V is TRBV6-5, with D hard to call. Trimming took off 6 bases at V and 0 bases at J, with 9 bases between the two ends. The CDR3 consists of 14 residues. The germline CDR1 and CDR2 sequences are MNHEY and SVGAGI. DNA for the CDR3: TGTGCCAGCAGCCGAGACTATAGCAATCAGCCCCAGCATTTT. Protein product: CASSRDYSNQPQHF.

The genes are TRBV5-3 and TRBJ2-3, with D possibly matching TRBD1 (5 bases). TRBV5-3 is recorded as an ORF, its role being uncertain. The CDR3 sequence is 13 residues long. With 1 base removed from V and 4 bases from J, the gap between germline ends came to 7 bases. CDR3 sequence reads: CARSLTGPDTQYF. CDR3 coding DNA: TGTGCCAGAAGCTTGACAGGTCCAGATACGCAGTATTTT.

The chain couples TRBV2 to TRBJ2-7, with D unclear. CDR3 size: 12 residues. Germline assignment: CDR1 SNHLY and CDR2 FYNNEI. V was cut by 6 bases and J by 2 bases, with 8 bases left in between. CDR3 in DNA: TGTGCCAGCAGGATACAGCCCTACGAGCAGTACTTC. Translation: CASRIQPYEQYF.

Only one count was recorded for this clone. CDR3 DNA: TGTGCCAGCAGCCACTGGGCCGCCTACTCCTACGAGCAGTACTTC. This sequence encodes CASSHWAAYSYEQYF. The V gene is TRBV3-1 (or the pseudogene TRBV3-2), the J gene TRBJ2-7; D gene unclear. Germline lookup yields CDR1 LGHDT and CDR2 YNNKEL (reference sequence). V lost 3 bases, J lost 0 bases, and 12 bases lay in between. The CDR3 is made up of 15 amino acids.

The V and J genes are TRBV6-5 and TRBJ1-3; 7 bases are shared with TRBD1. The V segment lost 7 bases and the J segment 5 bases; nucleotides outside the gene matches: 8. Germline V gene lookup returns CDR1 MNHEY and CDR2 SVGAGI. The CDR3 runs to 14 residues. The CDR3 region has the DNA TGTGCCAGCAAAGAGACAGGGTTACGAAACACCATATATTTT. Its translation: CASKETGLRNTIYF.

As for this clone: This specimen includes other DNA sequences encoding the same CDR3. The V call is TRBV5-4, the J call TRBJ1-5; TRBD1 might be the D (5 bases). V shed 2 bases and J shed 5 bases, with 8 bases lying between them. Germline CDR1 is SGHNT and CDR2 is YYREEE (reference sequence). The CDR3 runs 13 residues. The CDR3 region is CASSFGGDQPQHF. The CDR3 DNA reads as TGTGCCAGCAGCTTCGGGGGGGATCAGCCCCAGCATTTT.

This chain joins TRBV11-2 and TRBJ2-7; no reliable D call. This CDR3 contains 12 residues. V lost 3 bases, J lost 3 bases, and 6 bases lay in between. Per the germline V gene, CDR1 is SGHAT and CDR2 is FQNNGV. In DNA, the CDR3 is TGTGCCAGCAGCTTGGGCATCTACGAGCAGTACTTC. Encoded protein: CASSLGIYEQYF.

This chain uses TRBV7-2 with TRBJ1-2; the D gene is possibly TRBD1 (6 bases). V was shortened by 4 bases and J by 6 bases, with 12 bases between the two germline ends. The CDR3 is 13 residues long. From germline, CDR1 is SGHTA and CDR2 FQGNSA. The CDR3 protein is CASSSTGRDGYTF. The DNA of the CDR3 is TGTGCCAGCAGCTCTACAGGGAGGGATGGCTACACCTTC.

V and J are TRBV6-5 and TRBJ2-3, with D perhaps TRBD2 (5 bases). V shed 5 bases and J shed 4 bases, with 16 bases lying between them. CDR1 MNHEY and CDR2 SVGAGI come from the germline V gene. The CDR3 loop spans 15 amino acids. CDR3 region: CASSTTPGGPDTQYF. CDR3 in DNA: TGTGCCAGCAGTACCACCCCCGGAGGACCAGATACGCAGTATTTT.

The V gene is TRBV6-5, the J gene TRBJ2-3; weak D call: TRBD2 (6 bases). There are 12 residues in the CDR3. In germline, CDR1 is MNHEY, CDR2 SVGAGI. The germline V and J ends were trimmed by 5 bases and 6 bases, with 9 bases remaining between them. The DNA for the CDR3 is TGTGCCAGCAGTCTGGCGGGGGATACGCAGTATTTT. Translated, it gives CASSLAGDTQYF.

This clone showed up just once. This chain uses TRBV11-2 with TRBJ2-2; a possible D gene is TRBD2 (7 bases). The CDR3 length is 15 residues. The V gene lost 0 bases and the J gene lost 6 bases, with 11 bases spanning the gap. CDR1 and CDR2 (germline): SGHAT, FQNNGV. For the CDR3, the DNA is TGTGCCAGCAGCTTAGATTGGGGGGGGCCCGGGGAGCTGTTTTTT. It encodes CASSLDWGGPGELFF.

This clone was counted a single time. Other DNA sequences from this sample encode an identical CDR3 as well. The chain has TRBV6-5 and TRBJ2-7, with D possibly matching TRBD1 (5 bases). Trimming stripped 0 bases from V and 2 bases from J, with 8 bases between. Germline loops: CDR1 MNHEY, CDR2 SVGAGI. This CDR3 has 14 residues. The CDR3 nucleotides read TGTGCCAGCAGTTACTCTAGGGGCCCCTACGAGCAGTACTTC. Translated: CASSYSRGPYEQYF.

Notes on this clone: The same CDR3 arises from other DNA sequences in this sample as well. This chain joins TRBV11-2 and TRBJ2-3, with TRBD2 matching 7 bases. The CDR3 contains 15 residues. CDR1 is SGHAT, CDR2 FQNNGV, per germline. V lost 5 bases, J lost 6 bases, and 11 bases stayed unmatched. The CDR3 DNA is TGTGCCAGCAGCCCCCGGGGGGTCCCCACGGATACGCAGTATTTT. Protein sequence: CASSPRGVPTDTQYF.